The rows below give T cell receptor beta chains drawn from one sample of a study of T cells after posttransplantation cyclophosphamide. Generated by immunoSEQ multiplex PCR, the TCRdb table keeps only in-frame clones and is missing some. This sample has around 30,000 clones, with over 85% found just once. The sequencing sample was made of PBMCs. Every receptor here comes from a woman aged 35 to 49 with a blood cancer, CMV-positive, and with a related stem cell donor. Each CDR3 is given with its conserved first and last residue. A D gene is named only where the DNA matches it firmly. Clone size is shown for a subset of rows, as once, few, many or a class of expanded clone.

d_call	clone_size	j_call	v_call	cdr3_length	cdr3_aa	cdr3_nt
TRBD1	once	TRBJ1-2	TRBV29-1	13	CSAQGQGIYGYTF	TGCAGCGCCCAGGGACAGGGAATCTATGGCTACACCTTC
.	.	TRBJ2-3	TRBV5-1	13	CASSLYRVDTQYF	TGCGCCAGCAGCTTGTACCGCGTTGATACGCAGTATTTT
.	.	TRBJ2-6	TRBV9	16	CASSVGQFSGANVLTF	TGTGCCAGCAGCGTCGGACAGTTCTCTGGGGCCAACGTCCTGACTTTC
TRBD1	.	TRBJ1-5	TRBV28	14	CASTQGGPPWAQHF	TGTGCCAGCACCCAAGGGGGCCCCCCGTGGGCCCAGCATTTT
TRBD1	.	TRBJ2-5	TRBV25-1	15	CASSELGQSQETQYF	TGTGCCAGCAGTGAATTGGGACAGAGCCAAGAGACCCAGTACTTC
.	.	TRBJ2-1	TRBV2	14	CASIQGLGYNEQFF	TGTGCCAGCATCCAGGGCCTCGGTTACAATGAGCAGTTCTTC
.	.	TRBJ2-5	TRBV7-9	15	CASSPGVKPQETQYF	TGTGCCAGCAGCCCCGGGGTGAAGCCCCAAGAGACCCAGTACTTC
TRBD1	.	TRBJ1-1	TRBV7-9	16	CASSSGTGGAITEAFF	TGTGCCAGCAGCTCCGGGACAGGGGGCGCGATCACTGAAGCTTTCTTT
.	.	TRBJ1-1	TRBV5-1	14	CASSLGQEGTEAFF	TGCGCCAGCAGCTTGGGTCAGGAGGGGACTGAAGCTTTCTTT
TRBD2	.	TRBJ2-3	TRBV6-1	15	CASGQSGLAGGTQYF	TGTGCCAGCGGTCAATCGGGACTAGCGGGGGGCACGCAGTATTTT
.	.	TRBJ1-1	TRBV11-2	15	CASSPYGGGSVEAFF	TGTGCCAGCAGCCCATACGGGGGGGGGTCGGTAGAAGCTTTCTTT
TRBD1	.	TRBJ2-4	TRBV6-5	15	CASSAQGSAKNIQYF	TGTGCCAGCAGCGCACAGGGGTCAGCCAAAAACATTCAGTACTTC
TRBD1	.	TRBJ2-7	TRBV6-1	14	CASSEAWTGLEQYF	TGTGCCAGCAGTGAAGCCTGGACAGGGCTCGAGCAGTACTTC
TRBD1	.	TRBJ2-7	TRBV4-1	21	CASSQMGETGGYTRGAYEQYF	TGCGCCAGCAGCCAAATGGGGGAGACAGGGGGCTATACGAGGGGCGCATACGAGCAGTACTTC
TRBD2	.	TRBJ2-5	TRBV19	16	CASKRTGTSFQETQYF	TGTGCCAGTAAAAGGACCGGGACTAGCTTTCAAGAGACCCAGTACTTC
TRBD2	once	TRBJ2-6	TRBV7-6	18	CASSVGTSGVAGANVLTF	TGTGCCAGCAGCGTAGGGACTAGCGGGGTTGCTGGGGCCAACGTCCTGACTTTC
.	.	TRBJ1-2	TRBV28	13	CASRAGFNYGYTF	TGTGCCAGCCGCGCGGGTTTCAACTATGGCTACACCTTC
TRBD2	.	TRBJ2-2	TRBV2	17	CASSEVAGGRNTGELFF	TGTGCCAGCAGTGAAGTTGCGGGGGGTCGGAACACCGGGGAGCTGTTTTTT